The clone carrying this T cell receptor beta chain occurred a few times. Antigen specificity is unknown. As the library was built, unique molecular identifiers were attached to individual cDNA molecules. Methods used by the authors: Sample-level TCR yields exhibited a median of about 96,000, with a range of about 23,224 to 700,000. TCRdb analysed the 5' RACE reads with MiXCR anew, one entry per CDR3 protein. TCRdb's processing, not the study's, gives the V and J calls here. The repertoire includes tens of thousands of distinct CDR3 sequences, 6% to 8.5% of them detected once, and 2% to 2.5% sits in the top ten. The entry originates in a study of human T cells and chemical hapten exposure. In germline, CDR1 is SQVTM, CDR2 ANQGSEA. The germline V and J ends were trimmed by 4 bases and 5 bases, with 7 bases remaining between them. There are 11 residues in the CDR3. Study-level findings and limits: With DPC sensitization, TCRs exceeding 1 in 1000 frequency showed no change.

The starting material, unfractionated whole blood, was used for total RNA extraction. The chain is built from TRBV29-1 and TRBJ2-3, with D hard to call. The receptor's source is a male donor in good health. In nucleotides, the CDR3 is TGCAGCGTTGCTGGCGAAGATACGCAGTATTTT. Its translation: CSVAGEDTQYF.